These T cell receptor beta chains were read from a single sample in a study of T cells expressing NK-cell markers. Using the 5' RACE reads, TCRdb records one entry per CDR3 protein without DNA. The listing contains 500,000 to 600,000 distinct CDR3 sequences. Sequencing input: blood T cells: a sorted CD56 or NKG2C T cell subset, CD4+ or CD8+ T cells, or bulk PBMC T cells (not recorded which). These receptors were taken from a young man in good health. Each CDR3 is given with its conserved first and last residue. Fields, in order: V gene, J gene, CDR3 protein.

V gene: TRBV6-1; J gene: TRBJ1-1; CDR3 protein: CASREGADTEAFF
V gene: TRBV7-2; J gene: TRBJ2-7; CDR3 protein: CASSPNLAFSSYEQYF
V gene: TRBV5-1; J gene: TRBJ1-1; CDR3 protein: CASSFSFRPAEAFF
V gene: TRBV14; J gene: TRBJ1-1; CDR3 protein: CASSQGGTEAFF
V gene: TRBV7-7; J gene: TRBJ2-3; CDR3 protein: CASSSQTSEFQYF
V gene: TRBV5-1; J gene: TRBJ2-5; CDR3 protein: CASSLASGHQETQYF
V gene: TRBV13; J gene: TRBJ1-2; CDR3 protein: CASSLGGQAYGYTF
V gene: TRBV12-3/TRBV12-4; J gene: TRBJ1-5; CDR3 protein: CASRGGSQPQHF
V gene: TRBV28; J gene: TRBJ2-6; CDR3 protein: CASSLSLAGANVLTF
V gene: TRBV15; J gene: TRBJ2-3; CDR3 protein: CATSSSSSISTDTQYF
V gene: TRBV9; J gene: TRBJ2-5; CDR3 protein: CASSVTAQETQYF
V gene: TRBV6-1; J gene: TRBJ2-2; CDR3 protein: CASTGGAESGELFF
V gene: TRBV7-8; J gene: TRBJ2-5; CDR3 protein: CASSSRLKETQYF
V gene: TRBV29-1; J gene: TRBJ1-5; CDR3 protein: CSTSTGPGSNQPQHF
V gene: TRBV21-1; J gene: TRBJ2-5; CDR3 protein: CASSKNRPPWGSQETQYF
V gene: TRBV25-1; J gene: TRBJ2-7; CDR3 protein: CASSELSGRYTYGQQYF
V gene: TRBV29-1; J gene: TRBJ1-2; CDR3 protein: CSVDGTVRAPNYGYTF
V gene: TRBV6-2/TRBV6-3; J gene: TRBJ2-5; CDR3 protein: CASSFWRSGPFGTQYF
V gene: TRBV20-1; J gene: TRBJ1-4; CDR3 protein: CSALPGQNEKLFF
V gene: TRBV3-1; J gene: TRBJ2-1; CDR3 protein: CASSQDARGLEQFF
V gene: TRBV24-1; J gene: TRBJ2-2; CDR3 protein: CATSRGGSPAGELFF
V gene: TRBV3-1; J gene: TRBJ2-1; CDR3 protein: CASSQNTLAGGYNEQFF
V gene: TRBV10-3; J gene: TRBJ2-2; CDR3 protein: CAISGARDTGELFF
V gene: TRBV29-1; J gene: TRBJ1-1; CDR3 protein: CSILGGRDTEAFF
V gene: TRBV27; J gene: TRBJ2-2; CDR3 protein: CASRGEGGELFF
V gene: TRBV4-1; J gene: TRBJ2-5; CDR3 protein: CASSLGTSGSQGEGETQYF
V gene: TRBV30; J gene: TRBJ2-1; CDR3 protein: CAWSEGTGSYNEQFF
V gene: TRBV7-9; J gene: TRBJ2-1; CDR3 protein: CASRVYTDYNEQFF
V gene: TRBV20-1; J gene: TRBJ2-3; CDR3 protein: CSALRDRVTDTQYF
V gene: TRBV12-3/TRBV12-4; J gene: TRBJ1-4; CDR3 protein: CASSLAWGGEKLFF
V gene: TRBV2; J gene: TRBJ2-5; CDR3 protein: CASNKGLARETQYF
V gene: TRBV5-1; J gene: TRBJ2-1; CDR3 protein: CASSFRGTAYNEQFF
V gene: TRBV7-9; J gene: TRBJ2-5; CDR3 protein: CASSPQRQQETQYF